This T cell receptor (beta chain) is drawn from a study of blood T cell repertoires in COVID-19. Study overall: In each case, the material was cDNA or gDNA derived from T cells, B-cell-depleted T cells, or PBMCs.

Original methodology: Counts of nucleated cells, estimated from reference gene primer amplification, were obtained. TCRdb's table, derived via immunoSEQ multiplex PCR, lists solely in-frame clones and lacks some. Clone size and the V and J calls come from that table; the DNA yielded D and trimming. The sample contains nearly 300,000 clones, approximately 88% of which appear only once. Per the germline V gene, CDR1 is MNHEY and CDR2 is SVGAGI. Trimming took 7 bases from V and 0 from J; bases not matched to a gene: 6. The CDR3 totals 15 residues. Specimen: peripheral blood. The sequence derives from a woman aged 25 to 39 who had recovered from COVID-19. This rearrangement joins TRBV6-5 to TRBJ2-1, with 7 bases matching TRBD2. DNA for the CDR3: TGTGCCAGCATGGGGAGGGGCCCCTCCTACAATGAGCAGTTCTTC. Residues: CASMGRGPSYNEQFF.